Listed below are T cell receptor beta chains from one sample, sequenced in a study of patients and donors after allogeneic stem cell transplantation. TCRdb reanalysed the RT-PCR reads using MiXCR and keeps one entry per CDR3 protein. This table has some 880,000 distinct CDR3 sequences, roughly 17% appearing once. Sequenced material: blood, either unsorted or a sorted T cell fraction (not recorded which). The origin of the receptors is a human donor who was either an allogeneic HSCT recipient or a stem cell or donor lymphocyte infusion donor (not recorded which). It is not recorded whose cells these are; they may come from a transplant donor. Both conserved end residues are part of each CDR3. The order of the fields is clone size, D gene, V gene, J gene, CDR3 protein, CDR3 DNA. The D gene is left open where the match is weak. Clone size is shown for a subset of rows, as once, few, many or a class of expanded clone.

abundance: many
d_gene: .
v_gene: TRBV29-1
j_gene: TRBJ2-2
CDR3aa: CSVERAQGRSGELFF
CDR3nt: TGCAGCGTTGAAAGGGCCCAGGGGAGGAGCGGGGAGCTGTTTTTT

abundance: .
d_gene: .
v_gene: TRBV9
j_gene: TRBJ2-7
CDR3aa: CASSASSVTWGYEQYF
CDR3nt: TGTGCCAGCAGCGCCAGTTCCGTGACATGGGGTTACGAGCAGTACTTC

abundance: few
d_gene: .
v_gene: TRBV9
j_gene: TRBJ2-3
CDR3aa: CASSVGPDPPDTQYF
CDR3nt: TGTGCCAGCAGCGTAGGCCCCGATCCCCCAGATACGCAGTATTTT

abundance: .
d_gene: .
v_gene: TRBV29-1
j_gene: TRBJ2-1
CDR3aa: CSVKKTAYEQFF
CDR3nt: TGCAGCGTTAAAAAGACGGCTTACGAGCAGTTCTTC

abundance: .
d_gene: .
v_gene: TRBV18
j_gene: TRBJ1-5
CDR3aa: CASSRDISQPQHF
CDR3nt: TGTGCCAGCTCACGGGACATAAGTCAGCCCCAGCATTTT

abundance: .
d_gene: .
v_gene: TRBV7-2
j_gene: TRBJ2-7
CDR3aa: CASSLDRPSYEQYF
CDR3nt: TGTGCCAGCAGCTTAGATCGGCCCTCCTACGAGCAGTACTTC

abundance: .
d_gene: .
v_gene: TRBV3-1
j_gene: TRBJ2-5
CDR3aa: CASSQRGRGAKETQYF
CDR3nt: TGTGCCAGCAGCCAGCGTGGCAGGGGGGCTAAAGAGACCCAGTACTTC

abundance: .
d_gene: TRBD2
v_gene: TRBV27
j_gene: TRBJ2-3
CDR3aa: CASSLLGGVADTQYF
CDR3nt: TGTGCCAGCAGTTTACTGGGGGGGGTCGCAGATACGCAGTATTTT

abundance: few
d_gene: TRBD1
v_gene: TRBV20-1
j_gene: TRBJ1-5
CDR3aa: CSARGGTVINQPQHF
CDR3nt: TGCAGTGCTAGGGGTGGGACAGTCATCAATCAGCCCCAGCATTTT

abundance: many
d_gene: .
v_gene: TRBV29-1
j_gene: TRBJ1-1
CDR3aa: CSVGRGRNTEAFF
CDR3nt: TGCAGCGTTGGCAGGGGTCGGAACACTGAAGCTTTCTTT

abundance: .
d_gene: .
v_gene: TRBV12-3/TRBV12-4
j_gene: TRBJ2-3
CDR3aa: CASSFGTGDLAGESTDTQYF
CDR3nt: TGTGCCAGCAGTTTTGGGACAGGGGACTTAGCGGGAGAAAGCACAGATACGCAGTATTTT

abundance: .
d_gene: .
v_gene: TRBV12-3/TRBV12-4
j_gene: TRBJ2-7
CDR3aa: CASSQSSAITYEQYF
CDR3nt: TGTGCCAGCTCACAGTCTTCGGCCATAACCTACGAGCAGTACTTC

abundance: few
d_gene: TRBD1
v_gene: TRBV19
j_gene: TRBJ2-3
CDR3aa: CASEPGTGSTDTQYF
CDR3nt: TGTGCCAGTGAACCCGGGACAGGGAGCACAGATACGCAGTATTTT

abundance: few
d_gene: .
v_gene: TRBV29-1
j_gene: TRBJ2-5
CDR3aa: CSVRGRGETQYF
CDR3nt: TGCAGCGTTCGTGGTCGGGGAGAGACCCAGTACTTC

abundance: few
d_gene: TRBD1
v_gene: TRBV5-1
j_gene: TRBJ2-7
CDR3aa: CASSPTGTGEYEQYF
CDR3nt: TGCGCCAGCAGCCCCACCGGGACAGGGGAGTACGAGCAGTACTTC

abundance: few
d_gene: TRBD1
v_gene: TRBV4-3
j_gene: TRBJ2-7
CDR3aa: CASSCETPTGSNEQYF
CDR3nt: TGCGCCAGCAGCTGTGAAACCCCGACAGGGAGTAACGAGCAGTACTTC

abundance: few
d_gene: .
v_gene: TRBV2
j_gene: TRBJ1-1
CDR3aa: CASSREGVTEAFF
CDR3nt: TGTGCCAGCAGTCGGGAGGGGGTCACTGAAGCTTTCTTT

abundance: few
d_gene: .
v_gene: TRBV5-1
j_gene: TRBJ2-6
CDR3aa: CASSLDIPAEVSGANVLTF
CDR3nt: TGCGCCAGCAGCTTGGACATCCCCGCTGAAGTATCTGGGGCCAACGTCCTGACTTTC

abundance: .
d_gene: .
v_gene: TRBV7-2
j_gene: TRBJ2-5
CDR3aa: CASSALGETQYF
CDR3nt: TGTGCCAGCAGCGCCTTAGGGGAGACCCAGTACTTC

abundance: .
d_gene: TRBD2
v_gene: TRBV5-1
j_gene: TRBJ2-5
CDR3aa: CASSPAGLAEGETQYF
CDR3nt: TGCGCCAGCAGCCCCGCCGGACTAGCGGAGGGGGAGACCCAGTACTTC

abundance: .
d_gene: TRBD1
v_gene: TRBV5-1
j_gene: TRBJ2-1
CDR3aa: CASSLAGTGSYNEQFF
CDR3nt: TGCGCCAGCAGCTTGGCCGGGACAGGCTCCTACAATGAGCAGTTCTTC

abundance: many
d_gene: .
v_gene: TRBV12-3/TRBV12-4
j_gene: TRBJ1-2
CDR3aa: CASSFSYGYTF
CDR3nt: TGTGCCAGCAGTTTCTCATATGGCTACACCTTC

abundance: few
d_gene: TRBD2
v_gene: TRBV5-8
j_gene: TRBJ2-7
CDR3aa: CAILTSGLPYEQYF
CDR3nt: TGTGCCATCCTGACTAGCGGACTCCCCTACGAGCAGTACTTC

abundance: many
d_gene: TRBD2
v_gene: TRBV9
j_gene: TRBJ2-1
CDR3aa: CASSTRLAGGGDNEQFF
CDR3nt: TGTGCCAGCAGCACCCGACTAGCGGGAGGGGGGGACAATGAGCAGTTCTTC

abundance: .
d_gene: .
v_gene: TRBV4-3
j_gene: TRBJ2-3
CDR3aa: CASSQDPSGGTDTQYF
CDR3nt: TGCGCCAGCAGCCAAGACCCGAGCGGCGGCACAGATACGCAGTATTTT

abundance: .
d_gene: .
v_gene: TRBV12-3/TRBV12-4
j_gene: TRBJ2-6
CDR3aa: CASSLLTNSGANVLTF
CDR3nt: TGTGCCAGCAGTTTACTTACGAACTCTGGGGCCAACGTCCTGACTTTC

abundance: .
d_gene: .
v_gene: TRBV9
j_gene: TRBJ1-2
CDR3aa: CASSVGGSVGYTF
CDR3nt: TGTGCCAGCAGCGTAGGGGGCAGCGTCGGCTACACCTTC

abundance: few
d_gene: .
v_gene: TRBV11-3
j_gene: TRBJ2-1
CDR3aa: CASSPLLPGSYNEQFF
CDR3nt: TGTGCCAGCAGCCCACTCCTACCCGGATCCTACAATGAGCAGTTCTTC

abundance: many
d_gene: .
v_gene: TRBV12-3/TRBV12-4
j_gene: TRBJ2-6
CDR3aa: CASSQGNRGANVLTF
CDR3nt: TGTGCCAGCAGTCAGGGGAATCGAGGGGCCAACGTCCTGACTTTC

abundance: few
d_gene: .
v_gene: TRBV4-3
j_gene: TRBJ2-5
CDR3aa: CASSQDSGWTQETQYF
CDR3nt: TGCGCCAGCAGCCAAGATAGTGGGTGGACGCAAGAGACCCAGTACTTC

abundance: .
d_gene: TRBD1
v_gene: TRBV6-1
j_gene: TRBJ2-3
CDR3aa: CASSEGGTGGTDTQYF
CDR3nt: TGTGCCAGCAGTGAGGGAGGGACAGGGGGCACAGATACGCAGTATTTT

abundance: few
d_gene: .
v_gene: TRBV12-3/TRBV12-4
j_gene: TRBJ1-5
CDR3aa: CASSRGPAGLQPQHF
CDR3nt: TGTGCCAGCAGCCGGGGGCCAGCCGGGCTTCAGCCCCAGCATTTT

abundance: many
d_gene: .
v_gene: TRBV20-1
j_gene: TRBJ2-7
CDR3aa: CSALGPTSYEQYF
CDR3nt: TGCAGTGCCCTGGGCCCTACCTCCTACGAGCAGTACTTC

abundance: many
d_gene: .
v_gene: TRBV12-3/TRBV12-4
j_gene: TRBJ2-5
CDR3aa: CASKSGAGFGETQYF
CDR3nt: TGTGCCAGCAAATCAGGGGCAGGGTTCGGAGAGACCCAGTACTTC

abundance: few
d_gene: TRBD2
v_gene: TRBV30
j_gene: TRBJ2-5
CDR3aa: CAWNLAGEETQYF
CDR3nt: TGTGCCTGGAATCTAGCGGGGGAAGAGACCCAGTACTTC

abundance: .
d_gene: .
v_gene: TRBV12-3/TRBV12-4
j_gene: TRBJ2-6
CDR3aa: CASRPPRVSGANVLTF
CDR3nt: TGTGCCAGCAGGCCACCTCGGGTATCTGGGGCCAACGTCCTGACTTTC